Each of the 27 T cell receptor beta chains below was sequenced from the same sample in a study of T cell responses to AZD1222 COVID-19 vaccine. The method was immunoSEQ multiplex PCR; TCRdb's version includes in-frame clones alone and lacks a portion of them. There are about 160,000 clones in the sample; 94% occur only once, and about 1.3% lies in the top ten. The specimen was peripheral blood, collected on day 0 of AZD1222 vaccination. The receptors stem from an adult in good health.

V gene TRBV29-1 combines with J gene TRBJ2-3, with TRBD2 matching over 14 bases. V lost 1 base, J lost 4 bases, and 13 bases stayed unmatched. Germline V lookup: CDR1 SQVTM, CDR2 ANQGSEA. The CDR3 contains 19 residues. Written as DNA, the CDR3 is TGCAGCGTTGAAGTTGCGAGACTAGCGGGGGGGCGGCATTCAGATACGCAGTATTTT. Its protein is CSVEVARLAGGRHSDTQYF.

J is TRBJ2-2 and V is TRBV28; D possibly corresponds to TRBD1 (6 bases). The CDR3 contains 14 residues. V lost 8 bases to trimming and J lost 6 bases, with 16 bases between them. Germline V gene sequence: CDR1 MDHEN, CDR2 SYDVKM. The DNA of the CDR3 is TGTGCCAGCGACCAAGGGGGATCGGCCGGGGAGCTGTTTTTT. As protein: CASDQGGSAGELFF.

The chain couples TRBV2 to TRBJ1-2; D is uncertain. Germline CDR1 is SNHLY and CDR2 is FYNNEI. The CDR3 sequence is 11 residues long. V dropped 7 bases and J dropped 1 base, with 4 bases sitting between them. The CDR3 sequence is CASTDNYGYTF. CDR3 bases: TGTGCCAGCACGGATAACTATGGCTACACCTTC.

The chain links TRBV13 to TRBJ2-1; 10 nucleotides agree with TRBD1. This CDR3 comprises 15 residues. V was clipped by 4 bases and J by 7 bases; unmatched bases: 7. Germline values: CDR1 PRHDT, CDR2 FYEKMQ (reference sequence). The CDR3 DNA follows: TGTGCCAGCAGCTCCCGGGACAGGGGAAAGAATGAGCAGTTCTTC. This encodes CASSSRDRGKNEQFF.

The chain recombines TRBV29-1 with TRBJ2-2, with 13 positions matching TRBD2. The V segment lost 6 bases and the J segment 3 bases; nucleotides outside the gene matches: 4. CDR3 length: 15 amino acids. Germline V gene lookup returns CDR1 SQVTM and CDR2 ANQGSEA. In DNA, the CDR3 is TGCAGCGTCGGGACTAGCGGGGCGTACACCGGGGAGCTGTTTTTT. As protein: CSVGTSGAYTGELFF.

J is TRBJ2-7 and V is TRBV11-2, with TRBD1 identical over 7 bases. Trimming removed 1 base from V and 5 bases from J; junction bases left unmatched: 2. The CDR3 length is 13 residues. The V gene's germline CDR1 is SGHAT and CDR2 FQNNGV. CDR3 protein: CASSLGQGHEQYV. CDR3 sequence (DNA): TGTGCCAGCAGCTTAGGACAGGGACACGAGCAGTACGTC.

The chain uses TRBV30 and TRBJ2-1; 11 nucleotides align to TRBD2. This CDR3 contains 15 residues. Germline values: CDR1 GTSNPN, CDR2 SVGIG (reference sequence). The V and J ends lost 4 bases and 4 bases, in that order; junction bases with no gene match: 6. CDR3 nucleotides: TGTGCCTGGATAAGCGGGACTAGCGGATACAATGAGCAGTTCTTC. Translated: CAWISGTSGYNEQFF.

V usage is TRBV2 and J usage is TRBJ2-1, with 7 bases matching TRBD2. The CDR3 has 13 amino acids. V gave up 5 bases and J gave up 10 bases; unmatched junction bases: 8. Germline loops: CDR1 SNHLY, CDR2 FYNNEI. The CDR3 DNA sequence: TGTGCCAGCAGTCCCCTAGCGGTCGTAGAGCAGTTCTTC. Protein: CASSPLAVVEQFF.

V is TRBV6-4 and J is TRBJ2-7, with TRBD1 as a possible D gene (5 bases). Germline V gives CDR1 MRHNA, CDR2 SNTAGT. V gave up 5 bases and J gave up 0 bases, with 14 bases separating them. The CDR3 length is 15 residues. DNA of the CDR3: TGTGCCAGCAGTCCGACAGTCCATGACTCCTACGAGCAGTACGTC. Its protein product is CASSPTVHDSYEQYV.

The gene calls are TRBV5-6 and TRBJ2-3; 9 bases are a match to TRBD2. This CDR3 region has 16 residues. Germline CDR1 is SGHDT and CDR2 is YYEEEE. Trimming took 4 bases from V and 2 from J; bases not matched to a gene: 8. In nucleotides, the CDR3 is TGTGCCAGCAGCCGGGGCGCGGGGGGGCTCACAGATACGCAGTATTTT. As protein: CASSRGAGGLTDTQYF.

The genes are TRBV7-9 and TRBJ1-4; TRBD1 matches 7 bases. This CDR3 is 16 amino acids long. Germline V lookup: CDR1 SEHNR, CDR2 FQNEAQ (reference sequence). V was pared by 3 bases and J by 5 bases, with 9 bases of the junction left unmatched. In DNA form, the CDR3 reads TGTGCCAGCAGCTTCCGCCGGGACAGAGGGAATGAAAAACTGTTTTTT. As protein: CASSFRRDRGNEKLFF.

DNA for the CDR3: TGCAGCGTTGAAGATCAAACGGGGACAGATACGCAGTATTTT. Protein: CSVEDQTGTDTQYF. The chain carries TRBV29-1 and TRBJ2-3; possible D gene TRBD2, 5 bases. Looked up from germline, CDR1 is SQVTM and CDR2 is ANQGSEA. This CDR3 spans 14 amino acids. Trimming removed 0 bases at V and 3 bases at J, with 10 bases between.

The V gene is TRBV28, the J gene TRBJ2-1, with 7 bases that match TRBD1. CDR1 is MDHEN and CDR2 is SYDVKM in the germline V gene. V trimming: 1 base; J trimming: 4 bases; junction bases outside the gene matches: 1. The CDR3 runs to 14 residues. For the CDR3, the DNA is TGTGCCAGCAGTTTATTGGGACAGTACAATGAGCAGTTCTTC. Translation: CASSLLGQYNEQFF.

This CDR3 is CASSPSGGTGVTDTQYF. In DNA, the CDR3 is TGTGCCAGCAGCCCCTCGGGGGGGACAGGGGTCACAGATACGCAGTATTTT. The chain employs TRBV7-7 and TRBJ2-3; 10 bases line up with TRBD1. CDR1 SSHAT and CDR2 FNYEAQ come from the germline V gene (reference sequence). The V gene end was trimmed by 5 bases and the J gene end by 2 bases; junction bases not matched to a gene: 10. The CDR3 contains 17 residues.

This rearrangement joins TRBV6-4 to TRBJ2-1; 8 bases are shared with TRBD2. This CDR3 is 16 amino acids long. Germline values: CDR1 MRHNA, CDR2 SNTAGT. V dropped 0 bases and J dropped 6; count of bases not matched to a gene: 7. CDR3 bases: TGTGCCAGCAGTGACTCAGACGGGGGGGCCGCCAATGAGCAGTTCTTC. This codes for CASSDSDGGAANEQFF.

V and J are TRBV4-1 and TRBJ1-1, with D uncertain. Trimming left V 2 bases short and J 0 bases short, with 4 bases between. Germline V gene lookup returns CDR1 MGHRA and CDR2 YSYEKL. The CDR3 runs to 13 residues. CDR3 DNA sequence: TGCGCCAGCAGCCAATCAGTGAACACTGAAGCTTTCTTT. This encodes CASSQSVNTEAFF.

The chain combines TRBV7-2 with TRBJ2-5; D is unclear. Per germline, CDR1 SGHTA and CDR2 FQGNSA. The CDR3 is made up of 11 amino acids. V was cut by 6 bases and J by 5 bases, with 7 bases left in between. The CDR3 loop reads CASRRSETQYF. The CDR3 nucleotides read TGTGCCAGCAGACGATCGGAGACCCAGTACTTC.

The V gene is TRBV6-6, the J gene TRBJ2-7; 8 nucleotides line up with TRBD2. Per the germline V gene, CDR1 is MNHNY and CDR2 is SVGAGI (reference sequence). V lost 6 bases, J lost 2 bases, and 9 bases stayed unmatched. This CDR3 comprises 15 residues. CDR3 in DNA: TGTGCCAGCAGCCCTACTAGCGGAGGAACCTACGAGCAGTACGTC. This codes for CASSPTSGGTYEQYV.

The chain is built from TRBV7-2 and TRBJ2-5; D not certain. The CDR3 is 11 residues long. CDR1 SGHTA and CDR2 FQGNSA come from the germline V gene. V was shortened by 5 bases and J by 5 bases, with 6 bases between the two germline ends. Written as DNA, the CDR3 is TGTGCCAGCAGCAATTTGGAGACCCAGTACTTC. Translated: CASSNLETQYF.

The chain joins TRBV5-1 to TRBJ1-4, with D unresolved. The V end lost 4 bases, the J end lost 5 bases, and 9 bases lay between the germline ends. Germline CDR1 is SGHRS and CDR2 is YFSETQ. The CDR3 is 13 amino acids. CDR3 sequence (DNA): TGCGCCAGCAGCGAGGATATGAATGAAAAACTGTTTTTT. As protein: CASSEDMNEKLFF.

The rearrangement joins TRBV11-2 to TRBJ2-7; D is unclear. CDR1 is SGHAT, CDR2 FQNNGV, per germline. The CDR3 has 13 residues. Trimming removed 4 bases from V and 3 bases from J, with 10 bases in between. CDR3 region: CASSSGPFYEQYV. CDR3 coding DNA: TGTGCCAGCAGCTCCGGACCGTTCTACGAGCAGTACGTC.

V usage is TRBV19 and J usage is TRBJ2-3, with D perhaps given as TRBD1 or TRBD2 (5 bases each). Germline CDR1 is LNHDA and CDR2 is SQIVND (reference sequence). The CDR3 has 16 amino acids. Trimming left V 6 bases short and J 2 bases short, with 18 bases between. The CDR3 DNA follows: TGTGCCAGTAGAAGCCCGGGACCAAGGAACACAGATACGCAGTATTTT. This codes for CASRSPGPRNTDTQYF.

This clone was seen only once. The chain recombines TRBV7-9 with TRBJ1-2, with a tentative D call TRBD1 (6 bases). The V and J ends lost 2 bases and 6 bases respectively, with 10 bases between them. Looked up from germline, CDR1 is SEHNR and CDR2 is FQNEAQ (reference sequence). The CDR3 spans 13 residues. CDR3 amino acids: CASSLLQGDGYTF. CDR3 sequence (DNA): TGTGCCAGCAGCTTATTACAGGGAGATGGCTACACCTTC.

This chain links TRBV5-5 with TRBJ2-7; weak D call: TRBD2 (6 bases). Germline-derived CDR1 and CDR2 are SGHKS and YYEKEE (reference sequence). This CDR3 spans 13 amino acids. Trimming removed 4 bases from V and 1 base from J, with 9 bases in between. The CDR3 bases are TGTGCCAGCAGCCCTGGGGGGTCCTACGAGCAGTACGTC. Translated, it gives CASSPGGSYEQYV.

The chain recombines TRBV7-2 with TRBJ2-5; tentative D call: TRBD2 (5 bases). Germline V gene data show CDR1 as SGHTA and CDR2 as FQGNSA. This CDR3 has 14 residues. The V end was cut by 1 base, the J end by 4 bases, with 10 bases between. The CDR3 region has the DNA TGTGCCAGCAGCTTAGATCGGGGTTTAGAGACCCAGTACTTC. This gives the protein CASSLDRGLETQYF.

This chain links TRBV3-1 (or the pseudogene TRBV3-2) with TRBJ1-2; D unclear. This CDR3 comprises 15 residues. Germline values: CDR1 LGHDT, CDR2 YNNKEL (reference sequence). V was clipped by 2 bases and J by 5 bases, with 15 bases between them. The CDR3 here is CASSQPVGSDYGYTF. CDR3 sequence (DNA): TGTGCCAGCAGCCAACCAGTGGGGTCCGATTATGGCTACACCTTC.

This chain joins TRBV7-9 and TRBJ2-2; D is ambiguous. The CDR3 extends over 16 amino acids. CDR1 and CDR2 from the germline V gene are SEHNR and FQNEAQ (reference sequence). Trimming took 3 bases from V and 0 from J, leaving 11 bases between them. DNA for the CDR3: TGTGCCAGCAGCTTGGGTTATCGATCGAACACCGGGGAGCTGTTTTTT. It yields the protein CASSLGYRSNTGELFF.